These 24 T cell receptor beta chains were all obtained from the same sample, sequenced in a study of shared clonotypes between healthy human individuals. TCRdb's table, derived via immunoSEQ multiplex PCR, lists solely in-frame clones and lacks some. The table includes 2 million to 2.5 million clones, 93% detected once. The specimen was naive CD4+ T cells from PBMCs. Described subset: CD45RA+ positively selected. The receptors stem from a man aged 18 to 35 in good health. Some clones in this sample may be carry-over from other donors' samples.

V and J are TRBV6-5 and TRBJ1-2; maybe TRBD1 (5 bases). CDR1 MNHEY and CDR2 SVGAGI come from the germline V gene. Trimming cost V 6 bases and J 3 bases, with 17 bases left between them. CDR3 length: 15 residues. The chain's CDR3 is CASRLLPRGHYGYTF. The CDR3 DNA reads as TGTGCCAGCAGGTTACTACCTAGGGGCCACTATGGCTACACCTTC.

The rearrangement uses TRBV4-1 and TRBJ2-2; D uncertain. This CDR3 contains 15 residues. Deletions cut 4 bases from V and 5 bases from J, with 14 bases between. Per germline, CDR1 MGHRA and CDR2 YSYEKL. The CDR3 nucleotides are TGCGCCAGCAGCCCCCGGGCTTCTTCGACCGGGGAGCTGTTTTTT. It yields the protein CASSPRASSTGELFF.

The V call is TRBV5-1, the J call TRBJ2-7, with D tentatively TRBD1 (5 bases). From germline, CDR1 is SGHRS and CDR2 YFSETQ. The CDR3 length is 14 residues. The V end was cut by 0 bases, the J end by 6 bases, with 13 bases between. CDR3 protein: CASSLEDGRGEQYF. The CDR3 DNA reads as TGCGCCAGCAGCTTGGAGGACGGAAGGGGCGAGCAGTACTTC.

CDR3 DNA: TGTGCCAGTACCGGGGACAGGGTAAGCTACAATGAGCAGTTCTTC. Its translation is CASTGDRVSYNEQFF. The chain carries TRBV19 and TRBJ2-1; 9 nucleotides agree with TRBD1. The CDR3 spans 15 residues. The germline gives CDR1 LNHDA, CDR2 SQIVND (reference sequence). Germline trimming cut 7 bases from V and 3 bases from J; bases unmatched to any gene: 7.

V usage is TRBV7-6 and J usage is TRBJ2-7; either TRBD1 or TRBD2 may fit D (5 bases each). V was shortened by 3 bases and J by 6 bases, with 15 bases between the two germline ends. Germline loops: CDR1 SGHVS, CDR2 FNYEAQ. CDR3 size: 14 residues. The CDR3 nucleotides read TGTGCCAGCAGCTTTATGAGGGGCCGTGGCGAGCAGTACTTC. Its protein is CASSFMRGRGEQYF.

This chain connects TRBV7-6 to TRBJ2-7; D is unclear. From germline, CDR1 is SGHVS and CDR2 FNYEAQ. Trimming left V 0 bases short and J 5 bases short, with 8 bases between. The CDR3 is 13 amino acids. The CDR3 nucleotides are TGTGCCAGCAGCTTAGCCGGAACCGACGAGCAGTACTTC. Protein: CASSLAGTDEQYF.

The genes are TRBV27 and TRBJ2-7; perhaps TRBD2 as D (6 bases). The CDR3 extends over 15 amino acids. CDR1 and CDR2 from the germline V gene are MNHEY and SMNVEV (reference sequence). The ends were cut back, 8 bases at V and 7 bases at J, with 24 bases in the middle. This CDR3 reads CASQRRGLLLGEQYF. CDR3 sequence (DNA): TGTGCCAGCCAAAGACGGGGACTGCTTCTAGGGGAGCAGTACTTC.

The chain links TRBV7-3 to TRBJ2-7, with a tentative D call TRBD2 (5 bases). The CDR3 runs to 15 residues. Trimming cost V 3 bases and J 6 bases, with 18 bases left between them. The V gene's germline CDR1 is SGHTA and CDR2 FQGTGA. This CDR3 reads CASSLGRPGESEQYF. The CDR3 region has the DNA TGTGCCAGCAGCTTGGGTCGGCCCGGGGAATCCGAGCAGTACTTC. The complete variable domain, with remaining parts taken from reference TRBV7-3 and TRBJ2-7, reads GAGVSQTPSNKVTEKGKYVELRCDPISGHTALYWYRQSLGQGPEFLIYFQGTGAADDSGLPNDRFFAVRPEGSVSTLKIQRTERGDSAVYLCASSLGRPGESEQYFGPGTRLTVT.

V is TRBV23-1 and J is TRBJ2-2; D unclear. TRBV23-1 is an ORF, with its function uncertain. With 1 base removed from V and 0 bases from J, the gap between germline ends came to 9 bases. The CDR3 totals 16 residues. CDR3 region: CASSQYDQSNTGELFF. As DNA, the CDR3 is TGCGCCAGCAGTCAATACGATCAATCGAACACCGGGGAGCTGTTTTTT.

This chain connects TRBV6-1 to TRBJ1-2; D is unclear. Germline values: CDR1 MNHNS, CDR2 SASEGT. The CDR3 runs 15 residues. V lost 1 base, J lost 7 bases, and 16 bases lay in between. CDR3 residues: CASSEEGRTLSGYTF. CDR3 nucleotide sequence: TGTGCCAGCAGTGAAGAAGGCAGGACTCTGTCTGGCTACACCTTC.

The chain links TRBV6-5 to TRBJ2-7; no clear D gene. Germline-derived CDR1 and CDR2 are MNHEY and SVGAGI. V dropped 2 bases and J dropped 3 bases, with 11 bases sitting between them. This CDR3 has 14 amino acids. The CDR3 DNA sequence: TGTGCCAGCAGTTACGACGCGAGTGACTACGAGCAGTACTTC. Its translation: CASSYDASDYEQYF.

The chain links TRBV4-2 to TRBJ1-5; a possible D gene is TRBD1 (5 bases). Germline V gives CDR1 LGHNA, CDR2 YNFKEQ. V lost 2 bases, J lost 5 bases, and 10 bases lay in between. This CDR3 comprises 14 residues. The CDR3 DNA sequence: TGTGCCAGCAGCCAATCAGGGAGGGATCAGCCCCAGCATTTT. Residues: CASSQSGRDQPQHF.

The rearrangement joins TRBV18 to TRBJ2-7; D remains ambiguous. The CDR3 is made up of 14 amino acids. Trimming took 3 bases from V and 3 from J, leaving 12 bases between them. Looked up from germline, CDR1 is KGHSH and CDR2 is LQKENI. CDR3 in amino acids: CASSPGRRYYEQYF. The DNA for the CDR3 is TGTGCCAGCTCACCCGGTCGGAGATACTACGAGCAGTACTTC.

Comments on this clone: The sample holds other DNA sequences that translate to the same CDR3. This chain links TRBV28 with TRBJ2-7; D ambiguous. The CDR3 runs to 14 residues. Trimming cost V 6 bases and J 0 bases, with 12 bases left between them. CDR1 and CDR2 (germline): MDHEN, SYDVKM. CDR3 in amino acids: CASSIGRRSYEQYF. The CDR3, as DNA: TGTGCCAGCAGCATCGGACGCCGCTCCTACGAGCAGTACTTC.

Details on this clone: The sample carries other DNA sequences with the same CDR3. The CDR3 nucleotides read TGCGCCAGCAGCTTTCAGGGGGCCGGGGAGACCCAGTACTTC. Its translation is CASSFQGAGETQYF. This sequence joins TRBV5-1 and TRBJ2-5, with 8 bases lining up with TRBD1. This CDR3 has 14 amino acids. The ends lost 2 bases at V and 5 bases at J; junction bases unmatched: 5. Per the germline V gene, CDR1 is SGHRS and CDR2 is YFSETQ. Combining the CDR3 with reference TRBV5-1 and TRBJ2-5 gives the whole variable domain KAGVTQTPRYLIKTRGQQVTLSCSPISGHRSVSWYQQTPGQGLQFLFEYFSETQRNKGNFPGRFSGRQFSNSRSEMNVSTLELGDSALYLCASSFQGAGETQYFGPGTRLLVL.

A word on this clone: This CDR3 is also generated by other DNA sequences in the sample. V is TRBV29-1 and J is TRBJ1-1; D ambiguous. Germline V lookup: CDR1 SQVTM, CDR2 ANQGSEA. V was pared by 4 bases and J by 2 bases, with 8 bases between. The CDR3 is 12 amino acids. CDR3 loop: CSVGRPNTEAFF. In DNA, the CDR3 is TGCAGCGTTGGTAGGCCCAACACTGAAGCTTTCTTT.

This chain uses TRBV28 with TRBJ1-2; 8 bases are a match to TRBD1. This CDR3 has 15 amino acids. CDR1 and CDR2 (germline): MDHEN, SYDVKM. Trimming cost V 4 bases and J 4 bases; bases outside gene matches: 8. CDR3 amino acids: CASSSLPGQAYGYTF. CDR3 coding DNA: TGTGCCAGCAGTTCCCTCCCGGGACAGGCCTATGGCTACACCTTC.

V usage is TRBV4-1 and J usage is TRBJ1-5; D is uncertain. The CDR3 sequence is 16 residues long. The germline V gene encodes CDR1 MGHRA and CDR2 YSYEKL. The ends were cut back, 1 base at V and 3 bases at J, with 13 bases in the middle. The CDR3 bases are TGCGCCAGCAGCCAAGGCTGGATCCGGGACAATCAGCCCCAGCATTTT. Amino acids: CASSQGWIRDNQPQHF.

In DNA, the CDR3 is TGTGCCAGCTCACCAAGGACGCAGGACCTCACCGGGGAGCTGTTTTTT. It is translated as CASSPRTQDLTGELFF. This sequence joins TRBV18 and TRBJ2-2; no firm D call. V gave up 2 bases and J gave up 4 bases, with 14 bases separating them. This CDR3 has 16 amino acids. The germline V gene encodes CDR1 KGHSH and CDR2 LQKENI.

As concerns this clone: In the same sample, other DNA sequences code for this CDR3. The chain has TRBV4-2 and TRBJ1-1; 7 positions agree with TRBD1. The trim removed 1 base at V and 2 bases at J, leaving 4 bases unmatched. Germline V gene sequence: CDR1 LGHNA, CDR2 YNFKEQ. This CDR3 comprises 15 residues. CDR3 loop: CASSQGTGANTEAFF. CDR3 bases: TGTGCCAGCAGCCAAGGGACAGGAGCAAACACTGAAGCTTTCTTT.

This clone was counted a single time. The chain couples TRBV6-1 to TRBJ2-7; D perhaps matches TRBD1 (6 bases). This CDR3 contains 13 residues. Looked up from germline, CDR1 is MNHNS and CDR2 is SASEGT. V was pared by 5 bases and J by 4 bases, with 12 bases between. The CDR3 region is CASSQTGGYEQYF. CDR3 sequence (DNA): TGTGCCAGCAGTCAGACAGGCGGTTACGAGCAGTACTTC.

The rearrangement uses TRBV5-4 and TRBJ2-3; 7 bases align to TRBD2. The J segment lost 3 bases and the V segment lost 4 bases, leaving 14 bases of the junction unmatched. Germline V gives CDR1 SGHNT, CDR2 YYREEE (reference sequence). The CDR3 runs 17 residues. The CDR3 DNA reads as TGTGCCAGCAGCCTTCCTTCCCCGGGAGGTAGTACAGATACGCAGTATTTT. Its protein product is CASSLPSPGGSTDTQYF.

This clone was counted only a few times. The chain uses TRBV5-1 and TRBJ1-1; D unresolved. This CDR3 has 13 amino acids. V lost 0 bases and J 7 bases, leaving 10 bases between the germline ends. Germline loops: CDR1 SGHRS, CDR2 YFSETQ. CDR3 bases: TGCGCCAGCAGCTTGGCGGGCGACCTTGAAGCTTTCTTT. Its protein product is CASSLAGDLEAFF.

The genes are TRBV28 and TRBJ1-1; D is uncertain. CDR3 length: 16 residues. The germline V gene encodes CDR1 MDHEN and CDR2 SYDVKM. V gave up 5 bases and J gave up 1 base, with 17 bases separating them. CDR3: CASSPSSRLRNTEAFF. The CDR3, as DNA: TGTGCCAGCAGTCCCTCGTCTCGGCTGAGGAACACTGAAGCTTTCTTT.